This record concerns one TCR beta chain sequence. Its target is unknown. The sample originates from a study of OX40 agonist ivuxolimab in advanced cancers. V was trimmed by 0 bases and J by 3 bases, leaving 6 bases between them. The CDR3 runs 13 residues. Germline values: CDR1 SGHRS, CDR2 YFSETQ. Study findings and constraints: Among patients with partial responses at 0.1-3.0 mg/kg, clonal expansion was among the lowest.

At baseline, cycle 4 day 1, and cycle 7 day 1, blood was sampled. Method: immunoSEQ multiplex PCR; TCRdb's copy keeps in-frame clones and lacks some. The sample holds approximately 86,000 clones, 92% seen once. The chain links TRBV5-1 to TRBJ1-2; no definite D call. The TCR comes from an adult with an advanced solid tumor such as melanoma, head and neck, liver or kidney cancer. The sequencing used CD4+ or CD8+ T cells sorted from blood, collected in a trial of the OX40 agonist ivuxolimab. The CDR3 loop reads CASSLALDYGYTF. The CDR3 coding sequence is TGCGCCAGCAGCTTGGCCTTAGACTATGGCTACACCTTC.